These 32 T cell receptor beta chains originate from one sample sequenced in a study of shared clonotypes between healthy human individuals. Measured with immunoSEQ multiplex PCR; TCRdb has only the in-frame clones, and not every one. The data contain around 2,000,000 clones, roughly 95% of them singletons. Sample: naive CD4+ T cells sorted from blood. Subset: CD45RA+ positively selected. The receptors were gathered from a man younger than 35 in good health.

The V call is TRBV5-4, the J call TRBJ2-3; the match to TRBD2 covers 8 bases. This CDR3 region has 19 residues. The junction had 18 bases not matched to a gene; V was cut back by 4 bases and J by 2 bases. Germline V CDR1 and CDR2: SGHNT, YYREEE (reference sequence). Here the CDR3 DNA reads TGTGCCAGCAGCCTTGGTAGAGGCGGGGGGCTCTTAAACACAGATACGCAGTATTTT. Translating it yields CASSLGRGGGLLNTDTQYF.

The CDR3 DNA sequence: TGTGCCAGCAACCTCCCGAGGACAGGGTCCTACGAGCAGTACTTC. This gives the protein CASNLPRTGSYEQYF. This sequence joins TRBV6-1 and TRBJ2-7; the match to TRBD1 covers 8 bases. CDR3 size: 15 residues. Germline trimming cut 7 bases from V and 1 base from J; bases unmatched to any gene: 9. The germline V gene encodes CDR1 MNHNS and CDR2 SASEGT.

Only one count was recorded for this clone. The chain joins TRBV28 to TRBJ2-7, with D tentatively TRBD1 (6 bases). Germline assignment: CDR1 MDHEN and CDR2 SYDVKM. V was clipped by 8 bases and J by 5 bases, with 16 bases between them. The CDR3 runs to 13 residues. The CDR3 DNA reads as TGTGCCAGCCCGCAGGGGAGACTGAACGAGCAGTACTTC. Its translation: CASPQGRLNEQYF.

The chain uses TRBV7-4 and TRBJ1-1; D gene unclear. Trimming shortened V by 1 base and J by 1 base, and 7 bases separated the two germline ends. Germline V CDR1 and CDR2: SGHVT, SQSDAQ. The CDR3 sequence is 14 residues long. Written as DNA, the CDR3 is TGTGCCAGCAGCTTAGGTCGGGGGAACACTGAAGCTTTCTTT. Protein sequence: CASSLGRGNTEAFF.

For this clone: Other DNA sequences within the sample encode an identical CDR3. This chain uses TRBV7-3 with TRBJ2-3, with D possibly being TRBD1 (6 bases). This CDR3 has 14 amino acids. V dropped 5 bases and J dropped 0 bases, with 9 bases sitting between them. Germline assignment: CDR1 SGHTA and CDR2 FQGTGA. The DNA for the CDR3 is TGTGCCAGCAGCCCACAGGGTAGCACAGATACGCAGTATTTT. As protein: CASSPQGSTDTQYF.

V usage is TRBV4-1 and J usage is TRBJ1-4; D perhaps matches TRBD1 (5 bases). This CDR3 comprises 18 residues. Deletions cut 1 base from V and 0 bases from J, with 15 bases between. Looked up from germline, CDR1 is MGHRA and CDR2 is YSYEKL. The CDR3 coding sequence is TGCGCCAGCAGCCAAGTGTTGTTCTGGGGGACAACTAATGAAAAACTGTTTTTT. Translated: CASSQVLFWGTTNEKLFF.

This clone was recorded only once. The rearrangement joins TRBV7-3 to TRBJ1-3, with unresolved D. The CDR3 loop spans 15 amino acids. V gave up 2 bases and J gave up 0 bases, with 8 bases separating them. Germline CDR1 is SGHTA and CDR2 is FQGTGA. The CDR3 reads CASSLQPNSGNTIYF. The DNA of the CDR3 is TGTGCCAGCAGCTTACAGCCTAACTCTGGAAACACCATATATTTT.

The V and J genes are TRBV7-3 and TRBJ1-1, with TRBD1 matching 9 bases. Germline V gene data show CDR1 as SGHTA and CDR2 as FQGTGA. There are 14 residues in the CDR3. With 2 bases clipped from V and 4 bases from J, the junction kept 2 bases outside the gene matches. The CDR3 nucleotides are TGTGCCAGCAGCTTAGGGACAGGGAGCACTGAAGCTTTCTTT. It is translated as CASSLGTGSTEAFF.

This clone was seen once. The chain links TRBV5-1 to TRBJ2-7, with D perhaps TRBD1 or TRBD2 (6 bases each). The CDR3 runs to 15 residues. Germline-derived CDR1 and CDR2 are SGHRS and YFSETQ. Trimming pared 2 bases from V and 2 bases from J, leaving 14 bases between. CDR3 sequence: CASSFQQGLTYEQYF. The CDR3 coding sequence is TGCGCCAGCAGCTTTCAACAGGGACTGACCTACGAGCAGTACTTC.

The chain carries TRBV18 and TRBJ2-3; D remains unclear. The ends were cut back, 5 bases at V and 4 bases at J, with 10 bases in the middle. Germline V gives CDR1 KGHSH, CDR2 LQKENI. The CDR3 consists of 13 residues. CDR3 nucleotide sequence: TGTGCCAGCTCAGGATCACGGGCAGATACGCAGTATTTT. It encodes CASSGSRADTQYF.

V and J are TRBV15 and TRBJ2-7, with D perhaps TRBD1 (5 bases). Germline values: CDR1 LNHNV, CDR2 YYDKDF (reference sequence). V lost 1 base to trimming and J lost 1 base, with 11 bases between them. The CDR3 runs to 15 residues. The CDR3: CATSRGGAGSYEQYF. The CDR3 nucleotides are TGTGCCACCAGCAGAGGGGGTGCAGGGTCCTACGAGCAGTACTTC. The variable domain in full, with the rest retrieved from reference TRBV15 and TRBJ2-7, is DAMVIQNPRYQVTQFGKPVTLSCSQTLNHNVMYWYQQKSSQAPKLLFHYYDKDFNNEADTPDNFQSRRPNTSFCFLDIRSPGLGDTAMYLCATSRGGAGSYEQYFGPGTRLTVT.

The chain is built from TRBV18 and TRBJ2-1; possibly TRBD2 for D (5 bases). V dropped 3 bases and J dropped 0 bases, with 12 bases sitting between them. The CDR3 extends over 16 amino acids. Germline CDR1 and CDR2: KGHSH and LQKENI. The CDR3 DNA follows: TGTGCCAGCTCACCCGCCGTGGGGAGCTCCTACAATGAGCAGTTCTTC. It specifies CASSPAVGSSYNEQFF.

The V and J genes are TRBV18 and TRBJ1-2; no firm D call. V shed 4 bases and J shed 4 bases, with 7 bases lying between them. CDR1 is KGHSH, CDR2 LQKENI, per germline. The CDR3 spans 12 residues. Here the CDR3 DNA reads TGTGCCAGCTCACAGGGCCTCTATGGCTACACCTTC. Translation: CASSQGLYGYTF.

The chain is built from TRBV7-2 and TRBJ2-5; no clear D. Germline CDR1 is SGHTA and CDR2 is FQGNSA. The CDR3 consists of 18 residues. Trimming removed 2 bases at V and 0 bases at J, with 19 bases between. CDR3: CASSLLGMLEVYQETQYF. The CDR3 DNA reads as TGTGCCAGCAGCTTATTGGGAATGCTAGAGGTGTACCAAGAGACCCAGTACTTC.

The chain uses TRBV5-1 and TRBJ2-1; 16 positions match TRBD2. V lost 2 bases, J lost 14 bases, and 7 bases stayed unmatched. The CDR3 consists of 15 residues. The V gene's germline CDR1 is SGHRS and CDR2 YFSETQ. CDR3 amino acids: CASSLGTSGRGPEFF. The CDR3 DNA reads TGCGCCAGCAGCTTAGGGACTAGCGGGAGGGGCCCCGAGTTCTTC.

The V gene is TRBV11-2, the J gene TRBJ1-2, with 11 positions matching TRBD1. With 3 bases clipped from V and 5 bases from J, the junction kept 2 bases outside the gene matches. There are 14 residues in the CDR3. Germline CDR1 reads SGHAT; CDR2 reads FQNNGV. The CDR3 DNA reads TGTGCCAGCAGCTTTGGGACAGGGGGGTATGGCTACACCTTC. It is translated as CASSFGTGGYGYTF.

This chain's CDR3 is CASSLRGVDNTIYF. CDR3 nucleotides: TGTGCCAGCAGCTTGAGAGGAGTAGATAACACCATATATTTT. The rearrangement joins TRBV5-6 to TRBJ1-3; no clear D. CDR1 and CDR2 (germline): SGHDT, YYEEEE. The CDR3 runs to 14 residues. V was shortened by 1 base and J by 7 bases, with 12 bases between the two germline ends. The full variable domain, with the rest looked up from reference TRBV5-6 and TRBJ1-3, is DAGVTQSPTHLIKTRGQQVTLRCSPKSGHDTVSWYQQALGQGPQFIFQYYEEEERQRGNFPDRFSGHQFPNYSSELNVNALLLGDSALYLCASSLRGVDNTIYFGEGSWLTVV.

In this sample, this clone turned up once. This could be a read error, since a much larger clone is one nucleotide away. The chain employs TRBV4-3 and TRBJ2-7, with unresolved D. The CDR3 length is 14 residues. Looked up from germline, CDR1 is LGHNA and CDR2 is YSLEER. Trimming removed 0 bases at V and 7 bases at J, with 13 bases between. In DNA, the CDR3 is TGCGCCAGCAGCCAAGATAGGGCTGAAGGAGAGCAGTACTTC. It yields the protein CASSQDRAEGEQYF.

The gene calls are TRBV7-9 and TRBJ2-3; 10 bases map to TRBD1. The CDR3 has 16 residues. CDR1 is SEHNR, CDR2 FQNEAQ, per germline (reference sequence). After removal of 1 base from V and 4 bases from J, the junction contained 5 bases not matched to a gene. CDR3 sequence (DNA): TGTGCCAGCAGCTTAGGGGACAGGGGTATAGCAGATACGCAGTATTTT. It translates to CASSLGDRGIADTQYF.

V and J are TRBV2 and TRBJ2-1; possible D gene TRBD1, 5 bases. This CDR3 comprises 16 residues. CDR1 is SNHLY, CDR2 FYNNEI, per germline. V was pared by 6 bases and J by 2 bases, with 17 bases between. CDR3 in DNA: TGTGCCAGCAGGATGGACAATCGGCTAGCCTACAATGAGCAGTTCTTC. Its translation: CASRMDNRLAYNEQFF.

The J gene is TRBJ1-2, the V gene TRBV30; D remains unclear. With 0 bases removed from V and 4 bases from J, the gap between germline ends came to 12 bases. CDR1 is GTSNPN, CDR2 SVGIG, per germline (reference sequence). The CDR3 consists of 14 residues. The CDR3 here is CAWSVLDGGYGYTF. The CDR3 bases are TGTGCCTGGAGTGTACTGGACGGAGGCTATGGCTACACCTTC. Full variable domain (rest looked up from reference TRBV30 and TRBJ1-2): SQTIHQWPATLVQPVGSPLSLECTVEGTSNPNLYWYRQAAGRGLQLLFYSVGIGQISSEVPQNLSASRPQDRQFILSSKKLLLSDSGFYLCAWSVLDGGYGYTFGSGTRLTVV.

This CDR3 reads CASSHLSGYGQGNSPLHF. The DNA of the CDR3 is TGCGCCAGCAGCCACCTGAGTGGGTATGGACAGGGAAATTCACCCCTCCACTTT. V is TRBV4-1 and J is TRBJ1-6; TRBD1 matches 8 bases. The V gene's germline CDR1 is MGHRA and CDR2 YSYEKL. With V trimmed by 3 bases and J by 7 bases, 14 bases remained unmatched. The CDR3 is 18 amino acids.

The chain has TRBV19 and TRBJ2-7; D gene uncertain. Germline lookup yields CDR1 LNHDA and CDR2 SQIVND (reference sequence). The CDR3 spans 13 residues. V gave up 4 bases and J gave up 3 bases, with 10 bases separating them. CDR3 nucleotides: TGTGCCAGTAGTAACGCCGTCGACTACGAGCAGTACTTC. Protein: CASSNAVDYEQYF. The full variable domain, with the rest looked up from reference TRBV19 and TRBJ2-7, is DGGITQSPKYLFRKEGQNVTLSCEQNLNHDAMYWYRQDPGQGLRLIYYSQIVNDFQKGDIAEGYSVSREKKESFPLTVTSAQKNPTAFYLCASSNAVDYEQYFGPGTRLTVT.

The J gene is TRBJ1-5, the V gene TRBV21-1. TRBV21-1 is shown as a pseudogene. The CDR3 is 17 residues long. As DNA, the CDR3 is TGTGCCAGCAGCAAAGGGAGCGGGCAGCCGAGCAATCAGCCCCAGCATTTT. Translated, it gives CASSKGSGQPSNQPQHF.

The V call is TRBV10-1, the J call TRBJ1-5; D not certain. V was shortened by 2 bases and J by 7 bases, with 9 bases between the two germline ends. The CDR3 has 13 amino acids. The germline V gene encodes CDR1 WNHNN and CDR2 SYGVQD (reference sequence). The CDR3 reads CASSENSGQPQHF. The CDR3 DNA follows: TGCGCCAGCAGTGAGAACAGTGGGCAGCCCCAGCATTTT.

Here the CDR3 reads CARGQTTSTDTQYF. The CDR3 nucleotides read TGTGCCAGGGGACAGACCACTAGCACAGATACGCAGTATTTT. The rearrangement uses TRBV7-9 and TRBJ2-3; 7 bases align to TRBD1. The germline gives CDR1 SEHNR, CDR2 FQNEAQ (reference sequence). Germline trimming cut 9 bases from V and 0 bases from J; bases unmatched to any gene: 6. The CDR3 sequence is 14 residues long.

The chain is built from TRBV19 and TRBJ2-3; D is possibly TRBD1 (6 bases). The CDR3 consists of 15 residues. Trimming shortened V by 2 bases and J by 6 bases, and 15 bases separated the two germline ends. Germline CDR1 and CDR2: LNHDA and SQIVND (reference sequence). DNA for the CDR3: TGTGCCAGTAGTATACTGACAGGTGTTTTGGATACGCAGTATTTT. Protein product: CASSILTGVLDTQYF.

The V gene is TRBV9, the J gene TRBJ2-7, with 9 bases matching TRBD2. Unmatched junction bases numbered 3, after V lost 4 bases and J lost 4 bases. The CDR3 has 13 residues. Germline V gene sequence: CDR1 SGDLS, CDR2 YYNGEE. This chain's CDR3 is CASSSTSGYEQYF. The CDR3 DNA reads TGTGCCAGCAGCTCTACTAGCGGGTACGAGCAGTACTTC.

This chain joins TRBV30 and TRBJ1-2; D is uncertain. The germline V gene has CDR1 GTSNPN and CDR2 SVGIG (reference sequence). Between the trimmed V and J ends, which lost 3 bases and 0 bases, there was a span of 11 bases. The CDR3 spans 14 residues. The CDR3 DNA reads as TGTGCCTGGAGCCCCAACGGGGCTAACTATGGCTACACCTTC. Amino acid sequence: CAWSPNGANYGYTF.

The count of this clone is one. This sequence joins TRBV6-5 and TRBJ1-2, with D possibly TRBD1 on 6 matching bases. The CDR3 is made up of 16 amino acids. Trimming stripped 4 bases from V and 5 bases from J, with 20 bases between. Germline lookup yields CDR1 MNHEY and CDR2 SVGAGI. For the CDR3, the DNA is TGTGCCAGCAGTTTGGACAGCACTTTTTCACATTATGGCTACACCTTC. This translates into CASSLDSTFSHYGYTF.

The chain has TRBV28 and TRBJ1-5, with D tentatively TRBD1 (5 bases). Germline loops: CDR1 MDHEN, CDR2 SYDVKM. Deletions cut 6 bases from V and 6 bases from J, with 12 bases between. The CDR3 extends over 13 amino acids. CDR3 coding DNA: TGTGCCAGCAGCGGGGGGGGTATTCAGCCCCAGCATTTT. Translation gives CASSGGGIQPQHF.

The rearrangement uses TRBV11-3 and TRBJ2-7; 8 bases match TRBD1. CDR3 length: 13 residues. Germline V lookup: CDR1 SGHNT, CDR2 YENEEA. Trimming removed 5 bases from V and 5 bases from J; junction bases left unmatched: 5. CDR3 sequence: CASSPQQGDEQYF. The CDR3 DNA follows: TGTGCCAGCAGCCCACAACAGGGGGACGAGCAGTACTTC.